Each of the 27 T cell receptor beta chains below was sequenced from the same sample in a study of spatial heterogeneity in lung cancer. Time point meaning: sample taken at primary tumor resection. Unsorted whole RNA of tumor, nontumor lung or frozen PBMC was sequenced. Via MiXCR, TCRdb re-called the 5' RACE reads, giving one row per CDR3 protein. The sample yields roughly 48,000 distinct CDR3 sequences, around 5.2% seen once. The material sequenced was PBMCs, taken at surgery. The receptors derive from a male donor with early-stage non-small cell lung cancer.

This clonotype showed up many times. Here the CDR3 reads CASTLQYTQYF. The CDR3 coding sequence is TGTGCCAGCACTTTACAGTATACGCAGTATTTT. The chain has TRBV6-1 and TRBJ2-3, with no clear D. Trimming left V 7 bases short and J 7 bases short, with 9 bases between. Germline CDR1 and CDR2: MNHNS and SASEGT. The CDR3 sequence is 11 residues long.

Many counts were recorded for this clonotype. The CDR3 bases are TGTGCCAGCAGTTTATTAACCCACAGGGGAGGGTCTGGGGCCAACGTCCTGACTTTC. Protein: CASSLLTHRGGSGANVLTF. This rearrangement joins TRBV28 to TRBJ2-6; D possibly uses TRBD1 or TRBD2 (7 bases each). Between the trimmed V and J ends, which lost 1 base and 1 base, there was a span of 17 bases. Germline CDR1 reads MDHEN; CDR2 reads SYDVKM. The CDR3 loop spans 19 amino acids.

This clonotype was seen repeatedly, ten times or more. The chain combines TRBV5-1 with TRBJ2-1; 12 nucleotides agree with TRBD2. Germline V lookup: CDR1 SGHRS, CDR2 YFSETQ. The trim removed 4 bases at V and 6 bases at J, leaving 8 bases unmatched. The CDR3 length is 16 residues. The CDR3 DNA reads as TGCGCCAGCAGCCCGAAGACTAGCGGGAGCGGCAATGAGCAGTTCTTC. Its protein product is CASSPKTSGSGNEQFF.

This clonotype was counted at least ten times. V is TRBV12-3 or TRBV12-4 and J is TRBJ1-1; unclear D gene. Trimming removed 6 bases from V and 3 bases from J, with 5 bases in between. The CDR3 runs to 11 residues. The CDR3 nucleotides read TGTGCCAGCAGCTACTACACTGAAGCTTTCTTT. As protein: CASSYYTEAFF.

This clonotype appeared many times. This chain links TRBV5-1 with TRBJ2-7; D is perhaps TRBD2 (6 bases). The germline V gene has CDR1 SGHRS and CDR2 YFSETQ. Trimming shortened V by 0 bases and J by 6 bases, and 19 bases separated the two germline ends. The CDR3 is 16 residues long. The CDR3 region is CASSLGLVTTEGEQYF. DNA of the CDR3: TGCGCCAGCAGCTTGGGACTAGTTACCACTGAGGGCGAGCAGTACTTC. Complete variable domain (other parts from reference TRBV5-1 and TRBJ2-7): KAGVTQTPRYLIKTRGQQVTLSCSPISGHRSVSWYQQTPGQGLQFLFEYFSETQRNKGNFPGRFSGRQFSNSRSEMNVSTLELGDSALYLCASSLGLVTTEGEQYFGPGTRLTVT.

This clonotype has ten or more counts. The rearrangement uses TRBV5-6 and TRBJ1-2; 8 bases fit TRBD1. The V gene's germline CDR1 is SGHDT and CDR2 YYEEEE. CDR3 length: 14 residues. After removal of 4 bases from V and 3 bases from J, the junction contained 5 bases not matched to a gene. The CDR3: CASSPQTGDYGYTF. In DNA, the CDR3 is TGTGCCAGCAGCCCTCAGACAGGGGACTATGGCTACACCTTC.

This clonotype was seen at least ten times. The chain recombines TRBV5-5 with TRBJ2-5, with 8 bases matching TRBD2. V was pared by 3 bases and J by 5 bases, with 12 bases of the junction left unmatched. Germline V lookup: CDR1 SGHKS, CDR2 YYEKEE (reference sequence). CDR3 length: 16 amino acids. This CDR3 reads CASSSTSGGVAETQYF. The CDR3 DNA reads TGTGCCAGCAGCTCTACTAGCGGTGGGGTTGCTGAGACCCAGTACTTC.

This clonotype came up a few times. In DNA form, the CDR3 reads TGTGCCTGGAGCCCCGACAGTTTTGGCTACACCTTC. Translated: CAWSPDSFGYTF. The chain couples TRBV30 to TRBJ1-2; a possible D gene is TRBD1 (5 bases). The V gene lost 3 bases and the J gene lost 7 bases, with 12 bases spanning the gap. In germline, CDR1 is GTSNPN, CDR2 SVGIG (reference sequence). The CDR3 length is 12 residues.

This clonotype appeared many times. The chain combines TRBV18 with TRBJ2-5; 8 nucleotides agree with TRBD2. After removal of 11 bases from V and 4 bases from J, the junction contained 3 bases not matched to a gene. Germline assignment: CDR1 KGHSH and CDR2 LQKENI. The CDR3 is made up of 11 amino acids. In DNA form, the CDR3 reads TGTGCCGCCCGGGAGGGAGAGACCCAGTACTTC. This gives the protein CAAREGETQYF.

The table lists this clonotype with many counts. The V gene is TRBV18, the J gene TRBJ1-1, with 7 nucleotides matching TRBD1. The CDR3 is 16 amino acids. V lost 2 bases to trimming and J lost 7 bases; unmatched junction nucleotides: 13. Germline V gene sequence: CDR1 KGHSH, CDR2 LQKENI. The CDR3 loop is CASSPNPLTGSDEAFF. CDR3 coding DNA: TGTGCCAGCTCACCAAACCCCCTGACAGGGTCCGATGAAGCTTTCTTT.

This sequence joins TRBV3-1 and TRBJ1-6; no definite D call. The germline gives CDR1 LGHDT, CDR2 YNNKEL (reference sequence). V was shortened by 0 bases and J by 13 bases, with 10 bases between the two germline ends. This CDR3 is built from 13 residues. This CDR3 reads CASSQERVTPLHF. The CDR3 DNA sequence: TGTGCCAGCAGCCAAGAAAGAGTAACCCCCCTCCACTTT.

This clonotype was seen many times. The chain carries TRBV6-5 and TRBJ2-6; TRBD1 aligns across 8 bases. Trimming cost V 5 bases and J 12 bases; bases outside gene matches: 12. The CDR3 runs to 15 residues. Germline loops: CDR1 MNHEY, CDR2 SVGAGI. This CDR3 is CASSPSIQGVSVLTF. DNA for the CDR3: TGTGCCAGCAGTCCATCAATACAGGGGGTGAGCGTCCTGACTTTC.

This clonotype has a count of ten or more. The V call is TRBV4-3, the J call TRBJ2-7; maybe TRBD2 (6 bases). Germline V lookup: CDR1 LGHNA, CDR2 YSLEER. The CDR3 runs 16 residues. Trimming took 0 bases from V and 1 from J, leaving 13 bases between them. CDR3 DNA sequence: TGCGCCAGCAGCCAAGATCCGAGACTAGGGTCCTACGAGCAGTACTTC. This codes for CASSQDPRLGSYEQYF.

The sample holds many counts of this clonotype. CDR3 protein: CASSQGPTGEQFF. The CDR3 DNA follows: TGCGCCAGCAGCCAAGGGCCAACTGGTGAGCAGTTCTTC. The V call is TRBV5-1, the J call TRBJ2-1; D gene ambiguous. V lost 4 bases to trimming and J lost 9 bases, with 14 bases between them. CDR1 and CDR2 (germline): SGHRS, YFSETQ. The CDR3 sequence is 13 residues long. The full variable domain, completed using reference TRBV5-1 and TRBJ2-1, is KAGVTQTPRYLIKTRGQQVTLSCSPISGHRSVSWYQQTPGQGLQFLFEYFSETQRNKGNFPGRFSGRQFSNSRSEMNVSTLELGDSALYLCASSQGPTGEQFFGPGTRLTVL.

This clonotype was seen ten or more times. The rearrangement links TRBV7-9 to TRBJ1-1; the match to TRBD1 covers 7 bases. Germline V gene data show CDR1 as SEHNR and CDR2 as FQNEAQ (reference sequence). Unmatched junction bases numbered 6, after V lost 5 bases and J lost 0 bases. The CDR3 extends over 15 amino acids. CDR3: CASSIRQGMNTEAFF. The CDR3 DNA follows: TGTGCCAGCAGCATCCGACAGGGTATGAACACTGAAGCTTTCTTT.

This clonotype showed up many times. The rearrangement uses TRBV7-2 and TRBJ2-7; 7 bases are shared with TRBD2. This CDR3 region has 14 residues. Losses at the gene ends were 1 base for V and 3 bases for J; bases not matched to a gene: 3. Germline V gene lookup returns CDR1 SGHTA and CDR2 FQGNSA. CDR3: CASSLGRGYYEQYF. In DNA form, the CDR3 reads TGTGCCAGCAGCTTAGGGCGGGGGTACTACGAGCAGTACTTC.

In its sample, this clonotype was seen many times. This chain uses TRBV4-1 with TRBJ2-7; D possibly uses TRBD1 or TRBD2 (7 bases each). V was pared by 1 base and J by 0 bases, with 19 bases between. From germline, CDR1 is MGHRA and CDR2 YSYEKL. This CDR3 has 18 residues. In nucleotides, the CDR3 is TGCGCCAGCAGCCAAGGAGTGCCCAGGGGGGACTACTCCTACGAGCAGTACTTC. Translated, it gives CASSQGVPRGDYSYEQYF.

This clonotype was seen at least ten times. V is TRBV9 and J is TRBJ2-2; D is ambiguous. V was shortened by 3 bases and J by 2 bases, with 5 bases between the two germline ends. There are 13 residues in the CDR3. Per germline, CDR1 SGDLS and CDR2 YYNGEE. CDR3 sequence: CASSAINTGELFF. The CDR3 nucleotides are TGTGCCAGCAGCGCCATTAACACCGGGGAGCTGTTTTTT.

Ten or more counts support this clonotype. Here the CDR3 DNA reads TGCAGTGCTAGTGACCGGGACAGGGGGACCTACGAGCAGTACTTC. Protein product: CSASDRDRGTYEQYF. V gene TRBV20-1 combines with J gene TRBJ2-7, with 11 positions matching TRBD1. Germline V lookup: CDR1 DFQATT, CDR2 SNEGSKA (reference sequence). The V and J ends lost 3 bases and 2 bases, in that order; junction bases with no gene match: 6. This CDR3 region has 15 residues.

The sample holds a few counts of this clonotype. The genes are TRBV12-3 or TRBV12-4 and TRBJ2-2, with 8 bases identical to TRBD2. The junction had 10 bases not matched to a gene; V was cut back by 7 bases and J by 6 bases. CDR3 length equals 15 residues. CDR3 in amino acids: CASTPGLGLSGELFF. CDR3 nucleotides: TGTGCCAGCACCCCGGGACTAGGTCTATCCGGGGAGCTGTTTTTT.

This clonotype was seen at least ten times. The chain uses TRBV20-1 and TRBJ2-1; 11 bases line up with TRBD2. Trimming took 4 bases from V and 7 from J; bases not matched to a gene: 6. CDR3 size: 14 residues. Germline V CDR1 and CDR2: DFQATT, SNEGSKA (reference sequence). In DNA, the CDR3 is TGCAGTGCTAAACTAGCGGGAGCCAGAAATGAGCAGTTCTTC. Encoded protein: CSAKLAGARNEQFF.

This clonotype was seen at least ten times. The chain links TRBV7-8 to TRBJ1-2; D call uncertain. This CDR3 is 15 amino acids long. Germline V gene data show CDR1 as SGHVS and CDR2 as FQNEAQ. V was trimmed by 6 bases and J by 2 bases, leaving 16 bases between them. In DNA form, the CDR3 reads TGTGCCAGCAGTCCTGGGCCAACATCAAACTATGGCTACACCTTC. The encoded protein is CASSPGPTSNYGYTF. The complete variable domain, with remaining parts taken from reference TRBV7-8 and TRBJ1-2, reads GAGVSQSPRYKVAKRGQDVALRCDPISGHVSLFWYQQALGQGPEFLTYFQNEAQLDKSGLPSDRFFAERPEGSVSTLKIQRTQQEDSAVYLCASSPGPTSNYGYTFGSGTRLTVV.

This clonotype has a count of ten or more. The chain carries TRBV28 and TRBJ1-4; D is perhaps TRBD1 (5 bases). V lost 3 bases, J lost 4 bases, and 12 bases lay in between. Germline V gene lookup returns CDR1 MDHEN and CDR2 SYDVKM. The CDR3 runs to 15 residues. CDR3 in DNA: TGTGCCAGCAGTTTGGGACGGCCGTTTAATGAAAAACTGTTTTTT. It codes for CASSLGRPFNEKLFF.

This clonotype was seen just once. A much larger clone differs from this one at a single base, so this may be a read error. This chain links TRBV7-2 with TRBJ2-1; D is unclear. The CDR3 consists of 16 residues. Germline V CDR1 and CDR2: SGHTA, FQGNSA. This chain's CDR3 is CAGSLITGYPGNEQFF. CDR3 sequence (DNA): TGTGCCGGCAGCTTAATAACTGGCTACCCGGGCAATGAGCAGTTCTTC.

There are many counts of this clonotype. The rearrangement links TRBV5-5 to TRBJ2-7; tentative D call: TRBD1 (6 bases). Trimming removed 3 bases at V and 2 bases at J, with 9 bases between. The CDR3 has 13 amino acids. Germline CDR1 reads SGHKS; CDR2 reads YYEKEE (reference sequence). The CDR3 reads CASSWDITYEQYF. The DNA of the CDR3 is TGTGCCAGCAGCTGGGACATCACCTACGAGCAGTACTTC.

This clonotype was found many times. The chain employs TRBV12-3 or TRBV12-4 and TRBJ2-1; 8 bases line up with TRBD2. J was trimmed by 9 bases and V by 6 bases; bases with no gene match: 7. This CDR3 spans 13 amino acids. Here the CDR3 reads CASSRGGGSEQFF. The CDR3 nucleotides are TGTGCCAGCAGCCGGGGCGGGGGGAGTGAGCAGTTCTTC.

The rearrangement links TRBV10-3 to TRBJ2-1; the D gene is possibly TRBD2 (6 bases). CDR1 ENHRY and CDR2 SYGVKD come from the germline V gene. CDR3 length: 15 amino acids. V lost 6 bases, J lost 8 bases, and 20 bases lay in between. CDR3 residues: CAIRPDYLRRDEQFF. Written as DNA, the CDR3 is TGTGCCATCAGGCCGGACTATTTGAGACGCGATGAGCAGTTCTTC.